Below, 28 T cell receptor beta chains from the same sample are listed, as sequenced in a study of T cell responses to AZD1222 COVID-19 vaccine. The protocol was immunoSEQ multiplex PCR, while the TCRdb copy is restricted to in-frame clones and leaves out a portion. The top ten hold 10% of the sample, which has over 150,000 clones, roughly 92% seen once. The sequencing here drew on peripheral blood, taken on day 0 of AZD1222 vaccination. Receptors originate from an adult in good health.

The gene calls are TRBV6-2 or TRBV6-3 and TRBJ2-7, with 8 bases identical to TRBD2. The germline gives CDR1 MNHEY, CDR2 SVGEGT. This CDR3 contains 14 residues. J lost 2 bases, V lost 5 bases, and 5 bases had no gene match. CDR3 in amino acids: CASSPAGATYEQYV. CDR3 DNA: TGTGCCAGCAGTCCAGCGGGGGCCACCTACGAGCAGTACGTC.

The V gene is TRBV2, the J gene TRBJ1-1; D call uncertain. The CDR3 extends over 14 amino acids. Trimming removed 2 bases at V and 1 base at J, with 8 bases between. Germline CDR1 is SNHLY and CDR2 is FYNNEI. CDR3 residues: CASSEPKANTEAFF. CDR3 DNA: TGTGCCAGCAGTGAACCGAAGGCGAACACTGAAGCTTTCTTT. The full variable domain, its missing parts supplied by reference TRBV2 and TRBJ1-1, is EPEVTQTPSHQVTQMGQEVILRCVPISNHLYFYWYRQILGQKVEFLVSFYNNEISEKSEIFDDQFSVERPDGSNFTLKIRSTKLEDSAMYFCASSEPKANTEAFFGQGTRLTVV.

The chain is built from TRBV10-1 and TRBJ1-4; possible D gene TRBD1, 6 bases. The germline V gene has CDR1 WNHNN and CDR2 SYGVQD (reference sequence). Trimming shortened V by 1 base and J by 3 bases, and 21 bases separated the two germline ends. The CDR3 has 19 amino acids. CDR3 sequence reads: CASSEFPGGARVANEKLFF. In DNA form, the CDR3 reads TGCGCCAGCAGTGAGTTTCCTGGGGGGGCGCGGGTGGCTAATGAAAAACTGTTTTTT.

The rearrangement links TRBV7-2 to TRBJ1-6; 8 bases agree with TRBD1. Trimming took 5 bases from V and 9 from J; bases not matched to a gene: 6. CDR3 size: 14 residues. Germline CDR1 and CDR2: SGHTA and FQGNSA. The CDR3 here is CASSPGTGTSPLHF. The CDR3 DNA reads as TGTGCCAGCAGCCCCGGGACAGGCACTTCACCCCTCCACTTT.

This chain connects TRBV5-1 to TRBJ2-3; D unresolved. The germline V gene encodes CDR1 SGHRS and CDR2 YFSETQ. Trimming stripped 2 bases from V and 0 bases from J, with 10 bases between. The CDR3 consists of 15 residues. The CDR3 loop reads CASSLNPGSTDTQYF. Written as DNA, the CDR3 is TGCGCCAGCAGCTTAAATCCTGGTAGCACAGATACGCAGTATTTT. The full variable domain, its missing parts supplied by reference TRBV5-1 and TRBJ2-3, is KAGVTQTPRYLIKTRGQQVTLSCSPISGHRSVSWYQQTPGQGLQFLFEYFSETQRNKGNFPGRFSGRQFSNSRSEMNVSTLELGDSALYLCASSLNPGSTDTQYFGPGTRLTVL.

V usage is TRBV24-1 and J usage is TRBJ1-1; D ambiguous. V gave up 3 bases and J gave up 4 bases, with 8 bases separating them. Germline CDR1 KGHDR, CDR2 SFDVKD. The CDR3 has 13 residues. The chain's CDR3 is CATSDPLGTEAFF. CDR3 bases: TGTGCCACCAGTGATCCCCTAGGCACTGAAGCTTTCTTT.

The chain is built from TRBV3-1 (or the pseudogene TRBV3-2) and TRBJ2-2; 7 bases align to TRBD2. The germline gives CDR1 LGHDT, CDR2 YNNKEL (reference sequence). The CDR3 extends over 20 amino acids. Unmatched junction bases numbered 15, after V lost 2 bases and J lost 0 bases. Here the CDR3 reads CASSQFGSGVTISNTGELFF. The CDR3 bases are TGTGCCAGCAGCCAATTCGGCAGCGGGGTCACCATTTCGAACACCGGGGAGCTGTTTTTT.

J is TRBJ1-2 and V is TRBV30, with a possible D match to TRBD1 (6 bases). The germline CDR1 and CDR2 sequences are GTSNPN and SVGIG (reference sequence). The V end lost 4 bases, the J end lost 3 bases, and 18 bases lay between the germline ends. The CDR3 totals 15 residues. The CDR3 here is CAWKIRGWEDYGYTF. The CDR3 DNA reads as TGTGCCTGGAAAATCAGGGGTTGGGAGGACTATGGCTACACCTTC.

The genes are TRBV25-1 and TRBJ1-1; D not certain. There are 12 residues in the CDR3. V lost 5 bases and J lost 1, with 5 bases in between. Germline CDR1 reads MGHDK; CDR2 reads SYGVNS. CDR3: CASSLRNTEAFF. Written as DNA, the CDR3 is TGTGCCAGCAGTCTTCGGAACACTGAAGCTTTCTTT. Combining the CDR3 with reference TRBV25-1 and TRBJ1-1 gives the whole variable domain EADIYQTPRYLVIGTGKKITLECSQTMGHDKMYWYQQDPGMELHLIHYSYGVNSTEKGDLSSESTVSRIRTEHFPLTLESARPSHTSQYLCASSLRNTEAFFGQGTRLTVV.

CDR3 in amino acids: CASSRRTRGSEYGYTF. As DNA, the CDR3 is TGTGCCAGCAGCCGCCGGACCAGGGGGTCCGAGTATGGCTACACCTTC. This sequence joins TRBV4-2 and TRBJ1-2, with TRBD1 matching 7 bases. J gave up 5 bases and V 4 bases, and 13 bases lay outside the gene matches. Germline CDR1 and CDR2: LGHNA and YNFKEQ. CDR3 length equals 16 residues.

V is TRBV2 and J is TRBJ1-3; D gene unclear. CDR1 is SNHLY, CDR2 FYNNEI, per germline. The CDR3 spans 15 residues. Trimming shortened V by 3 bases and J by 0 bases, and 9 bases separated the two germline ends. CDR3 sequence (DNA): TGTGCCAGCAGTGAGCAGACTCGCTCTGGAAACACCATATATTTT. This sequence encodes CASSEQTRSGNTIYF. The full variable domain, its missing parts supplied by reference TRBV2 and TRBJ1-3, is EPEVTQTPSHQVTQMGQEVILRCVPISNHLYFYWYRQILGQKVEFLVSFYNNEISEKSEIFDDQFSVERPDGSNFTLKIRSTKLEDSAMYFCASSEQTRSGNTIYFGEGSWLTVV.

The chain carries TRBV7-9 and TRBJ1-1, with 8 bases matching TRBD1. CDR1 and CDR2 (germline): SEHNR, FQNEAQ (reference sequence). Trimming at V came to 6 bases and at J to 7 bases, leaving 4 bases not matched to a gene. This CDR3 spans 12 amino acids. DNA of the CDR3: TGTGCCAGCAGGCCAGGGGGCAGTGAAGCTTTCTTT. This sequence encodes CASRPGGSEAFF.

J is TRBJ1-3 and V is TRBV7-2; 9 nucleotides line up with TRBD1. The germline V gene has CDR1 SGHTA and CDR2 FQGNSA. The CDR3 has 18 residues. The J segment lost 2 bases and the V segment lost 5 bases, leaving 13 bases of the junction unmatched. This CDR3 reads CASSLRGQGGLAGNTIYF. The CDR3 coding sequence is TGTGCCAGCAGCCTCCGGGGACAGGGAGGGCTAGCTGGAAACACCATATATTTT.

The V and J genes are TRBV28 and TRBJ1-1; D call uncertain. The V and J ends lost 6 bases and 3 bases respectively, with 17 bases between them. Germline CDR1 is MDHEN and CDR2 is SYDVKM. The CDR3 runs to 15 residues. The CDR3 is CASSNRPREDTEAFF. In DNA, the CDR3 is TGTGCCAGCAGCAATAGACCCCGGGAGGACACTGAAGCTTTCTTT.

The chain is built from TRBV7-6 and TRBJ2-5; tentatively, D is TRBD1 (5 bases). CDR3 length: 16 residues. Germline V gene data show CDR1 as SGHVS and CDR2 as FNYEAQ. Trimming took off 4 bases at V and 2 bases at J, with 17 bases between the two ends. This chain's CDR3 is CASSYSGGAIQETQYF. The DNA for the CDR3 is TGTGCCAGCAGCTACTCGGGTGGGGCAATTCAAGAGACCCAGTACTTC.

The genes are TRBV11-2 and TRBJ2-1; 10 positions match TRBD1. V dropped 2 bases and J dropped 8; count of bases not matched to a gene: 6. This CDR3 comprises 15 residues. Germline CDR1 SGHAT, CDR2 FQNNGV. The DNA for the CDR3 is TGTGCCAGCAGCTTAATGGGACAGGGGCTGGATGAGCAGTTCTTC. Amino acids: CASSLMGQGLDEQFF.

CDR3: CATWRGGNNEQFF. The CDR3 bases are TGTGCCACCTGGCGGGGGGGCAACAATGAGCAGTTCTTC. The chain joins TRBV10-3 to TRBJ2-1; the match to TRBD2 covers 9 bases. V gave up 10 bases and J gave up 5 bases; unmatched junction bases: 6. Germline-derived CDR1 and CDR2 are ENHRY and SYGVKD. This CDR3 has 13 residues.

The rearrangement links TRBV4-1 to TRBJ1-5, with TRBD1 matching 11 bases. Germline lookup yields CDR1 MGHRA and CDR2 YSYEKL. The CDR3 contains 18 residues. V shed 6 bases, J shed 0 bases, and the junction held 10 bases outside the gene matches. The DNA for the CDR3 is TGCGCCAGCAGTCGGGGACAGGGGGGGACTTATAGCAATCAGCCCCAGCATTTT. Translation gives CASSRGQGGTYSNQPQHF.

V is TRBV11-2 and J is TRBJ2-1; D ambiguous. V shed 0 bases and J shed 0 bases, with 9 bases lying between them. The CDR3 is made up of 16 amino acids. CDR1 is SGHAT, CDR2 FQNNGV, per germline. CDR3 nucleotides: TGTGCCAGCAGCTTAGACGGTGGGGTCTCCTACAATGAGCAGTTCTTC. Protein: CASSLDGGVSYNEQFF.

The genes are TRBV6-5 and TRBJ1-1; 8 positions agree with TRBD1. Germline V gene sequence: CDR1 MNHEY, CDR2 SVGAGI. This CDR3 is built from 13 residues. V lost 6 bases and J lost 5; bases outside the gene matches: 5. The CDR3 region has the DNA TGTGCCAGCAGGACAGGGGTTGTGACTGAAGCTTTCTTT. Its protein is CASRTGVVTEAFF.

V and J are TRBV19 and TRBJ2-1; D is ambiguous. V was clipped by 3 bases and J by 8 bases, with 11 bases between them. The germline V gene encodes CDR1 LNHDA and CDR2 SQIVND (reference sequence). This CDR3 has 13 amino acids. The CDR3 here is CASSMGRLDEQFF. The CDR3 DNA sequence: TGTGCCAGTAGTATGGGTCGGCTTGATGAGCAGTTCTTC.

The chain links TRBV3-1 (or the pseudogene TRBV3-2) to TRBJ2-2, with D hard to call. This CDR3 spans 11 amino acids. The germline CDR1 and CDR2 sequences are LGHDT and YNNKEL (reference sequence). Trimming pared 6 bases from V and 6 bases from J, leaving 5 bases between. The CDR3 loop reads CASRIAGELFF. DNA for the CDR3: TGTGCCAGCAGGATTGCCGGGGAGCTGTTTTTT.

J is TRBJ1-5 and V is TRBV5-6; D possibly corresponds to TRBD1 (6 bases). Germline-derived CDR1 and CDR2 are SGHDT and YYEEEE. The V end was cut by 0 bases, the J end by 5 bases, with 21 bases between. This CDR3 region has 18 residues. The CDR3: CASSLDGWGGGEDQPQHF. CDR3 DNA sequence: TGTGCCAGCAGCTTGGACGGTTGGGGAGGGGGTGAAGATCAGCCCCAGCATTTT.

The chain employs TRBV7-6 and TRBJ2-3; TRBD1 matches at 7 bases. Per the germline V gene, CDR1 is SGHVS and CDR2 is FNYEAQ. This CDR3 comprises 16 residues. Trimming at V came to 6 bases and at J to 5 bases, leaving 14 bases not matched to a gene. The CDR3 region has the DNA TGTGCCAGCAGTTTCTTCGCAGGGGACAGTGGAGATACGCAGTATTTT. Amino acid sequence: CASSFFAGDSGDTQYF.

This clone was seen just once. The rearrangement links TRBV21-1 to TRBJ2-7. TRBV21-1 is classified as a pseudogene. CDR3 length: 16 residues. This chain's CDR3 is CASSKVKFSSSYEQYV. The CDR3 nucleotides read TGTGCCAGCAGCAAAGTAAAGTTCTCGTCGTCCTACGAGCAGTACGTC.

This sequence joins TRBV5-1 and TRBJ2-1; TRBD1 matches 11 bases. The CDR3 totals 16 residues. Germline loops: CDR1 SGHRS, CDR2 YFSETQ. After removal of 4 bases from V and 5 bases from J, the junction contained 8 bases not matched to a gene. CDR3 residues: CASSLRTGGADNEQFF. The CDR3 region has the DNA TGCGCCAGCAGCCTACGGACAGGGGGCGCGGACAATGAGCAGTTCTTC.

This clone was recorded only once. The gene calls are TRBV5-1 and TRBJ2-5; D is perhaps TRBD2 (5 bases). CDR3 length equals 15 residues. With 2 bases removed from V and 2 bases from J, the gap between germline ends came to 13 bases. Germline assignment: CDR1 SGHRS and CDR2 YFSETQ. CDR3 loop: CASSFGEARQETQYF. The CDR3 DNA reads TGCGCCAGCAGCTTCGGGGAAGCCAGGCAAGAGACCCAGTACTTC.

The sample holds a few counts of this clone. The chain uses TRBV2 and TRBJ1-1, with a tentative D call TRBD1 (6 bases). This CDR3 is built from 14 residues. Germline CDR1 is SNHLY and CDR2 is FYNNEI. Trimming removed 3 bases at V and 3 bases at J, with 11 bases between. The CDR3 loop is CASSDPTGYTEAFF. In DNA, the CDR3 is TGTGCCAGCAGTGATCCCACAGGGTACACTGAAGCTTTCTTT.